This entry describes one TCR beta chain. Its specific antigen is unknown. Base-call qualities are not available, and no considerably larger clone is one nucleotide away. This specimen's time point label, per the study, means: neoterminal ileum biopsy at postoperative endoscopy, about 6 months after surgery. To be eligible, patients had to be adults with ileal or ileocolonic Crohn's disease and an indication for ileocolonic resection. Whole ileal mucosal biopsies were stored frozen at -80°C before DNA extraction. Genomic DNA was isolated from frozen whole biopsies using a TRizol-based method, and the DNA was quantified with a NanoDrop 2000 spectrophotometer. Via the germline V gene, CDR1 is SNHLY and CDR2 FYNNEI. Unmatched junction bases come to 8, with V trimmed by 3 bases and J by 7 bases. The CDR3 numbers 14 residues from cysteine through phenylalanine. Only the CDR3 portion is preserved as DNA: 42 bases, with reading frame beginning at the first base.

This entry comes from a study of T cell repertoires in ileal Crohn's disease (dated 2019 in TCRdb). Regarding the research as a whole: At the time of surgery, roughly 35% of patients were active smokers, and the median duration of disease was around eight years. Roughly half of the patients were given postoperative therapy, with about a dozen receiving thiopurines and around 18 receiving anti-TNF agents. The study sequenced 171 mucosal samples from 55 or so patients, taken at several locations on the surgical specimen and at postoperative endoscopy. Endoscopic postoperative recurrence was defined as a Rutgeerts score above i0. The study ran alongside a multicentre cohort designed to identify predictors of early endoscopic recurrence after ileocolonic resection. TCR repertoire analysis was performed in a few dozen Crohn's disease patients drawn from a prospective multicentre cohort. M6 samples consisted of neoterminal ileum biopsies collected during postoperative colonoscopy. All patients had surgery for a complication: stricturing disease in around 61% and penetrating disease in about 39%. Beyond this particular receptor, the publication reports: Compared with non-smokers, patients who were active smokers at surgery showed a significantly higher proportion of clonal expansions (roughly 26% vs 20%, p=0.02). Postoperative endoscopy timing varied within the first year after surgery, with a median delay of approximately 6.9 months. Mucosal CD4 and CD8 T cells were sorted and sequenced only in a subgroup of patients, the size of which was not stated. Endoscopic recurrence was found to be associated with higher high-frequency clone percentages at surgery, and recurrence was observed in all patients with clonality above 26.8% (18/57). More high-frequency clones were carried by sorted CD8 T cells than by CD4 T cells, suggesting that mucosal expansions were mainly CD8.

Approximately 550 nanograms of biopsy DNA per sample were submitted for commercial TCRB immunosequencing. Adaptive Biotechnology amplified the CDR3 regions from genomic DNA with a two-step multiplex PCR designed to control amplification bias. Primers for every V and J gene segment were used in the first PCR, and barcodes and Illumina adapters were added in the second PCR. CDR3 libraries were sequenced using an Illumina instrument. The study's processing was this. Analysis combined the vendor-provided pipelines with custom analysis of raw data in R/Bioconductor under R version 3.3.0. Clonality, ranging from 0 to 1, was calculated as the inverse of the normalised Shannon entropy of all productive clones. High-frequency clones were defined as the share of the repertoire occupied by the top 100 clones, with only clones passing a 95% confidence test being retained. Repertoire diversity was measured with the Simpson index, and overlap between samples was measured with the Morisita-Horn index. In TCRdb, the immuneACCESS table is reduced to in-frame sequences with V and J assigned. These tables do not hold every clone; where another copy was compared, an unresolved V gene accounts for under half, and the others remain unexplained. That table is the source of V, J and clone size, and D and trimming were worked out from the DNA. The sample records 3,000 to 4,000 clones, about 78% of which are singletons. The ten top clones hold roughly 14% of the sample.

The receptor's source is an adult with Crohn's disease. Recombination joined TRBV2 with TRBJ2-5, and 7 junction bases match TRBD1. Sequences were obtained from ileal tissue. CDR3 reads: CASSEGQQLGTQYF. The nucleotide sequence reads TGTGCCAGCAGTGAGGGACAGCAGCTAGGGACCCAGTACTTC.